A selection of T cell receptor beta chains follows, all from one sample in a study of neoadjuvant nivolumab and ipilimumab in lung cancer. The method was immunoSEQ multiplex PCR; TCRdb's version includes in-frame clones alone and lacks a portion of them. The profile shows some 18,000 clones, more than 75% of them singletons. The sequencing used peripheral blood, collected before neoadjuvant nivolumab, alone or with ipilimumab. These receptors came from an adult with non-small cell lung cancer. CDR3s include the opening cysteine and the closing phenylalanine or tryptophan. Fields, in order: CDR3 DNA, CDR3 protein, V gene, clone size, D gene, CDR3 length, J gene. The D gene is left open where the match is weak. Clone size is given for some rows only: seen once, a few or many times, or a class if the clone is expanded.

TGTGCCAGCAGGAGAGACTACGAGCAGTACTTC	CASRRDYEQYF	TRBV6-5	NA	NA	11	TRBJ2-7
TGTGCCAGCAGCCGCGGACTTGGGAACACTGAAGCTTTCTTT	CASSRGLGNTEAFF	TRBV6-5	NA	NA	14	TRBJ1-1
TGTGCCAGCAGTTTTTATAATAGCGCCGGACTAGAGCAGTACTTC	CASSFYNSAGLEQYF	TRBV28	NA	NA	15	TRBJ2-7
TGTGCCAGCACACGTATACGGAACGAGCAGTACTTC	CASTRIRNEQYF	TRBV2	NA	NA	12	TRBJ2-7
TGTGCCAGCAGCTTGAATCCGGGTTCGACTGAAGCTTTCTTT	CASSLNPGSTEAFF	TRBV5-4	NA	NA	14	TRBJ1-1
TGCGCCAGCAGTGGGCTAGCGGGAGAGAGCTCCTACAATGAGCAGTTCTTC	CASSGLAGESSYNEQFF	TRBV10-2	NA	TRBD2	17	TRBJ2-1
TGCGCCAGCAGCTCATCAACGACAGGGATAAACGAGCAGTACTTC	CASSSSTTGINEQYF	TRBV5-1	NA	TRBD1	15	TRBJ2-7
TGTGCCAGCAGCTTGGACAGGGGTGGCCAGCCCCAGCATTTT	CASSLDRGGQPQHF	TRBV7-2	NA	TRBD1	14	TRBJ1-5
TGTGCCAGCAGCCAAGATTGGGGGGCTGGGTATGAGCAGTTCTTC	CASSQDWGAGYEQFF	TRBV4-2	NA	NA	15	TRBJ2-1
TGTGCCAGCAGTCCCGACTTGTTTGGGGGGGCTAACTATGGCTACACCTTC	CASSPDLFGGANYGYTF	TRBV27	large	NA	17	TRBJ1-2
TGCGCCAGCAGCCGCGGACAGGGACGATCCTACAATGAGCAGTTCTTC	CASSRGQGRSYNEQFF	TRBV4-1	NA	TRBD1	16	TRBJ2-1
TGTGCCAGCAGCTTAAGGACTTCCAAGGACGAGCAGTACTTC	CASSLRTSKDEQYF	TRBV11-2	NA	NA	14	TRBJ2-7
TGTGCCAGCAGCCCCTATCTTAACACTGAAGCTTTCTTT	CASSPYLNTEAFF	TRBV7-9	NA	NA	13	TRBJ1-1
TGTGCCAGCAGCGTCGGGCAGGGGGTGATGAATGAGCAGTTCTTC	CASSVGQGVMNEQFF	TRBV9	NA	TRBD1	15	TRBJ2-1
TGTGCCAGCAGCAGAGGGTCAGGTGGGATCACCTACGAGCAGTACTTC	CASSRGSGGITYEQYF	TRBV7-9	NA	NA	16	TRBJ2-7
TGTGCCAGCGGGTTTGGCGGTCTGAATCAGCCCCAGCATTTT	CASGFGGLNQPQHF	TRBV6-1	NA	NA	14	TRBJ1-5
TGTGCCAGCAGCACCGGGCAGGTGGGGGAGACCCAGTACTTC	CASSTGQVGETQYF	TRBV11-2	NA	NA	14	TRBJ2-5
TGTGCCAGCAAAGCCGGCCTCTCCTCCAATGAGCAGTTCTTC	CASKAGLSSNEQFF	TRBV6-1	NA	NA	14	TRBJ2-1
TGTGCCAGCAGCCGGACAGGGGGAAACACCATATATTTT	CASSRTGGNTIYF	TRBV7-2	NA	TRBD1	13	TRBJ1-3
TGTGCCAGCAGCTCCCGACAGGGTAGATCGTATCAGCCCCAGCATTTT	CASSSRQGRSYQPQHF	TRBV7-3	NA	TRBD1	16	TRBJ1-5
TGTGCCACCCAAAACGTTGGAAACACCATATATTTT	CATQNVGNTIYF	TRBV5-4	NA	NA	12	TRBJ1-3
TGTGCCAGCAGTTACACCCAGGTGGGGGAACAAGAGACCCAGTACTTC	CASSYTQVGEQETQYF	TRBV6-5	once	NA	16	TRBJ2-5
TGTGCCAGCAGTCGAGCGGGAGCCGTGGACGAGCAGTACTTC	CASSRAGAVDEQYF	TRBV6-6	NA	TRBD2	14	TRBJ2-7
TGTGCCAGCTCACCCCAACAGGGAGGGAACACTGAAGCTTTCTTT	CASSPQQGGNTEAFF	TRBV18	NA	NA	15	TRBJ1-1
TGTGCCAGCTCACCCTCGCAGGGGTCTGCGTCCTACGAGCAGTACTTC	CASSPSQGSASYEQYF	TRBV18	NA	NA	16	TRBJ2-7
TGTGCCAGCAGTATCTCTATAGGCCAAGCTTTCTTT	CASSISIGQAFF	TRBV25-1	NA	NA	12	TRBJ1-1
TGTGCCAGCAGTCCCGGGACAGGGATCGATGAGCAGTTCTTC	CASSPGTGIDEQFF	TRBV6-5	NA	TRBD1	14	TRBJ2-1
TGTGCCAGCTCACCCCTAATCCGGGAAGAGACCCAGTACTTC	CASSPLIREETQYF	TRBV18	once	NA	14	TRBJ2-5
TGCGCCAGCAGCTTTGATCTCCAGGGTGGAACCGGGGAGCTGTTTTTT	CASSFDLQGGTGELFF	TRBV5-1	few	NA	16	TRBJ2-2
TGTGCCAGCAGCTTAAGGGGCACTAATGAAAAACTGTTTTTT	CASSLRGTNEKLFF	TRBV7-9	NA	NA	14	TRBJ1-4
TGTGCCAGTAGTATATGGACAGATCCTAATGAAAAACTGTTTTTT	CASSIWTDPNEKLFF	TRBV19	NA	NA	15	TRBJ1-4
TGTGCCTGGGACAGGGGGTACGAGCAGTACTTC	CAWDRGYEQYF	TRBV30	NA	TRBD1	11	TRBJ2-7
TGTGCCAGCAGCTTTAACTCCTACAATGAGCAGTTCTTC	CASSFNSYNEQFF	TRBV11-3	NA	NA	13	TRBJ2-1
TGTGCCAGCTCACCAACTCGGGCAGACACCGGGGAGCTGTTTTTT	CASSPTRADTGELFF	TRBV18	NA	NA	15	TRBJ2-2
TGCGCCAGCAGCCCGACGGTAGCGGGAGAAGAGACCCAGTACTTC	CASSPTVAGEETQYF	TRBV5-1	once	TRBD2	15	TRBJ2-5